The sequence of this T cell receptor (beta chain) was determined in a study of control samples from healthy donors and cancer patients. V lost 3 bases and J lost 4; bases outside the gene matches: 9. The CDR3 consists of 17 residues. Germline values: CDR1 KGHDR, CDR2 SFDVKD. The assay was immunoSEQ multiplex PCR, and TCRdb's table has in-frame clones only and misses some. Of 85,000 to 110,000 clones listed, around 88% are singletons. The chain recombines TRBV24-1 with TRBJ2-3; 10 bases fit TRBD1. This receptor was obtained from a man aged 55 to 70 with lung cancer. The sequencing sample was made of PBMCs. DNA of the CDR3: TGTGCCACCAGTGATCAAGATTCCGGGACAGGGGCAGATACGCAGTATTTT. Translated: CATSDQDSGTGADTQYF.